The entry that follows covers one TCR beta chain sequence. TCRdb re-derived calls from the PCR reads in MiXCR, one entry per CDR3 protein. This sample has over a thousand distinct CDR3 sequences, with more than 25% found just once. Germline CDR1 is SGHVS and CDR2 is FNYEAQ. This CDR3 region has 17 residues. V dropped 1 base and J dropped 5; count of bases not matched to a gene: 5. The data are from a study of regulatory and conventional T cells in breast cancer. Sequencing was performed on conventional T cells from blood. The gene calls are TRBV7-6 and TRBJ2-5; TRBD2 agrees at 15 bases. The source of this sequence is a female donor with breast cancer. DNA for the CDR3: TGTGCCAGCAGCTTAGGGACTAGCGGGGGGGCGTTTGAGACCCAGTACTTC. The encoded protein is CASSLGTSGGAFETQYF. Full variable domain (outside the CDR3, taken from reference TRBV7-6 and TRBJ2-5): GAGVSQSPRYKVTKRGQDVALRCDPISGHVSLYWYRQALGQGPEFLTYFNYEAQQDKSGLPNDRFSAERPEGSISTLTIQRTEQRDSAMYRCASSLGTSGGAFETQYFGPGTRLLVL.